The 8 T cell receptor beta chains below all came from one sample that was sequenced in a study of cytomegalovirus exposure and HLA in healthy donors. The PCR made use of 60 Vbeta and 13 Jbeta primers. Data came from immunoSEQ multiplex PCR; TCRdb stores just in-frame clones and leaves some out. This sample has 60,000 to 95,000 clones, with roughly 88% found just once. Material: PBMCs. The source of these receptors is a man between 65 and 80 years old in good health and CMV-seropositive.

This clone occurred many times. The chain uses TRBV5-8 and TRBJ2-2; 8 positions match TRBD1. The length of the CDR3 is 18 residues. CDR1 and CDR2 (germline): SGHTS, YDEGEE. The V segment lost 7 bases and the J segment 4 bases; nucleotides outside the gene matches: 18. The chain's CDR3 is CASEFRPGGRLFTGELFF. In nucleotides, the CDR3 is TGTGCCAGCGAATTTAGGCCAGGGGGCCGGCTTTTCACCGGGGAGCTGTTTTTT.

The chain is built from TRBV11-2 and TRBJ2-7; D may be TRBD1 (5 bases). The CDR3 runs to 14 residues. Trimming left V 8 bases short and J 3 bases short, with 17 bases between. The V gene's germline CDR1 is SGHAT and CDR2 FQNNGV. The CDR3 coding sequence is TGTGCCAGCGAGGTACGTGGGGCCATCTACGAGCAGTACTTC. This gives the protein CASEVRGAIYEQYF. Variable domain in full (rest from reference TRBV11-2 and TRBJ2-7): EAGVAQSPRYKIIEKRQSVAFWCNPISGHATLYWYQQILGQGPKLLIQFQNNGVVDDSQLPKDRFSAERLKGVDSTLKIQPAKLEDSAVYLCASEVRGAIYEQYFGPGTRLTVT.

This clone showed up just a few times. The chain carries TRBV11-3 and TRBJ1-3; D might be TRBD1 (5 bases). Germline CDR1 is SGHNT and CDR2 is YENEEA. Trimming took off 5 bases at V and 0 bases at J, with 14 bases between the two ends. This CDR3 region has 16 residues. DNA for the CDR3: TGTGCCAGCAGCCCGTCCAGGCAGGGCTCTGGAAACACCATATATTTT. As protein: CASSPSRQGSGNTIYF.

The V call is TRBV29-1, the J call TRBJ2-1; 11 bases map to TRBD2. The CDR3 consists of 15 residues. The V and J ends lost 8 bases and 0 bases, in that order; junction bases with no gene match: 6. Germline assignment: CDR1 SQVTM and CDR2 ANQGSEA. In nucleotides, the CDR3 is TGCAGCTCGACTAGCGGGGTTAGCTCCTACAATGAGCAGTTCTTC. As protein: CSSTSGVSSYNEQFF.

The rearrangement uses TRBV5-4 and TRBJ1-1; the D gene is possibly TRBD1 (5 bases). The germline CDR1 and CDR2 sequences are SGHNT and YYREEE (reference sequence). Deletions cut 0 bases from V and 4 bases from J, with 10 bases between. CDR3 length: 14 amino acids. The chain's CDR3 is CASSLVGTGTEAFF. CDR3 DNA sequence: TGTGCCAGCAGCTTGGTAGGGACTGGCACTGAAGCTTTCTTT. Variable domain in full (rest from reference TRBV5-4 and TRBJ1-1): ETGVTQSPTHLIKTRGQQVTLRCSSQSGHNTVSWYQQALGQGPQFIFQYYREEENGRGNFPPRFSGLQFPNYSSELNVNALELDDSALYLCASSLVGTGTEAFFGQGTRLTVV.

J is TRBJ2-1 and V is TRBV9; the match to TRBD2 covers 11 bases. The CDR3 spans 15 residues. J lost 6 bases, V lost 4 bases, and 6 bases had no gene match. From germline, CDR1 is SGDLS and CDR2 YYNGEE. Here the CDR3 reads CASSPGTSGINEQFF. For the CDR3, the DNA is TGTGCCAGCAGCCCCGGGACTAGCGGAATCAATGAGCAGTTCTTC.

The gene calls are TRBV5-6 and TRBJ2-7; 8 bases align to TRBD2. This CDR3 contains 13 residues. The V segment lost 6 bases and the J segment 4 bases; nucleotides outside the gene matches: 6. CDR1 and CDR2 from the germline V gene are SGHDT and YYEEEE. The CDR3: CASTPAGGYEQYF. CDR3 sequence (DNA): TGTGCCAGCACCCCGGCGGGGGGTTACGAGCAGTACTTC. The full variable domain, rest sourced from reference TRBV5-6 and TRBJ2-7, is DAGVTQSPTHLIKTRGQQVTLRCSPKSGHDTVSWYQQALGQGPQFIFQYYEEEERQRGNFPDRFSGHQFPNYSSELNVNALLLGDSALYLCASTPAGGYEQYFGPGTRLTVT.

The chain recombines TRBV29-1 with TRBJ2-7; a weak D match, TRBD2 (6 bases). Deletions cut 4 bases from V and 9 bases from J, with 22 bases between. This CDR3 is 14 amino acids long. CDR1 and CDR2 (germline): SQVTM, ANQGSEA. The CDR3 loop is CSVVDDSGVTWQYF. CDR3 bases: TGCAGCGTTGTGGACGATTCGGGAGTTACATGGCAGTACTTC.